The 25 T cell receptor beta chains listed next were all sequenced from one sample in a study of OX40 agonist ivuxolimab in advanced cancers. The data were produced by immunoSEQ multiplex PCR, yet TCRdb's version contains in-frame clones alone and is incomplete. The profile shows 65,000 to 85,000 clones, 85% to 90% of them singletons. Here the sequenced sample was CD4+ or CD8+ T cells sorted from blood, taken in a trial of the OX40 agonist ivuxolimab. The receptors derive from an adult with an advanced solid tumor such as melanoma, head and neck, liver or kidney cancer.

The V and J genes are TRBV7-9 and TRBJ1-1; the D is unclear. V was clipped by 5 bases and J by 5 bases, with 6 bases between them. The CDR3 spans 11 residues. Germline V gene lookup returns CDR1 SEHNR and CDR2 FQNEAQ (reference sequence). In nucleotides, the CDR3 is TGTGCCAGCAGCAGGGCAACTGAAGCTTTCTTT. This translates into CASSRATEAFF.

The V and J genes are TRBV7-8 and TRBJ2-2; D unresolved. Germline values: CDR1 SGHVS, CDR2 FQNEAQ. Between the trimmed V and J ends, which lost 5 bases and 3 bases, there was a span of 7 bases. The CDR3 has 13 residues. The CDR3 loop reads CASSIRYTGELFF. Written as DNA, the CDR3 is TGTGCCAGCAGCATAAGATACACCGGGGAGCTGTTTTTT.

The rearrangement uses TRBV4-1 and TRBJ2-3; the D gene is possibly TRBD2 (6 bases). Germline assignment: CDR1 MGHRA and CDR2 YSYEKL. The CDR3 length is 14 residues. V was shortened by 2 bases and J by 4 bases, with 10 bases between the two germline ends. CDR3 in DNA: TGCGCCAGCAGCCAAACCCGACTAGCAGATACGCAGTATTTT. This codes for CASSQTRLADTQYF.

CDR3 DNA: TGTGCCAGCTCACCACCGAACGGCGGTAACACTGAAGCTTTCTTT. It specifies CASSPPNGGNTEAFF. The chain combines TRBV18 with TRBJ1-1; no firm D call. The germline CDR1 and CDR2 sequences are KGHSH and LQKENI. Trimming left V 0 bases short and J 2 bases short, with 10 bases between. The CDR3 consists of 15 residues. Full variable domain (missing parts from reference TRBV18 and TRBJ1-1): NAGVMQNPRHLVRRRGQEARLRCSPMKGHSHVYWYRQLPEEGLKFMVYLQKENIIDESGMPKERFSAEFPKEGPSILRIQQVVRGDSAAYFCASSPPNGGNTEAFFGQGTRLTVV.

This chain joins TRBV7-9 and TRBJ2-6, with TRBD1 as a possible D gene (6 bases). This CDR3 comprises 18 residues. Looked up from germline, CDR1 is SEHNR and CDR2 is FQNEAQ (reference sequence). V was clipped by 6 bases and J by 0 bases, with 18 bases between them. The CDR3 nucleotides read TGTGCCAGCAGTTCGCTCGGGACAAGGGGCTCTGGGGCCAACGTCCTGACTTTC. Translated, it gives CASSSLGTRGSGANVLTF.

This chain links TRBV28 with TRBJ1-2; 9 bases match TRBD1. The CDR3 is made up of 14 amino acids. Germline V CDR1 and CDR2: MDHEN, SYDVKM. With V trimmed by 4 bases and J by 6 bases, 6 bases remained unmatched. The CDR3 protein is CASSSAGQGHGYTF. The CDR3, as DNA: TGTGCCAGCAGTTCCGCGGGACAGGGTCATGGCTACACCTTC.

This sequence joins TRBV30 and TRBJ2-3; D remains ambiguous. The CDR3 has 12 amino acids. Germline V lookup: CDR1 GTSNPN, CDR2 SVGIG (reference sequence). The ends were cut back, 1 base at V and 6 bases at J, with 8 bases in the middle. Written as DNA, the CDR3 is TGTGCCTGGAGTGGACGTGGTGATACGCAGTATTTT. Translating it yields CAWSGRGDTQYF.

This clone showed up just once. The gene calls are TRBV28 and TRBJ1-5; 8 bases match TRBD1. V lost 5 bases to trimming and J lost 6 bases; unmatched junction nucleotides: 15. In germline, CDR1 is MDHEN, CDR2 SYDVKM. The CDR3 spans 17 residues. The chain's CDR3 is CASSPHGRGTGSQPQHF. The CDR3 region has the DNA TGTGCCAGCAGTCCCCATGGAAGGGGGACAGGTAGTCAGCCCCAGCATTTT.

This CDR3 reads CASSSITKNIQYF. The CDR3 bases are TGTGCCAGCAGCAGTATTACCAAAAACATTCAGTACTTC. The V and J genes are TRBV5-6 and TRBJ2-4; D is ambiguous. The germline CDR1 and CDR2 sequences are SGHDT and YYEEEE. This CDR3 comprises 13 residues. The V end was cut by 4 bases, the J end by 2 bases, with 7 bases between.

The chain employs TRBV6-5 and TRBJ2-6; TRBD1 or TRBD2 may be the D gene (5 bases each). Germline CDR1 MNHEY, CDR2 SVGAGI. The V and J ends lost 5 bases and 2 bases respectively, with 7 bases between them. The CDR3 is 14 residues long. Here the CDR3 DNA reads TGTGCCAGCAGTAGGGGAGCTGGGGCCAACGTCCTGACTTTC. Translation gives CASSRGAGANVLTF.

The chain links TRBV5-4 to TRBJ2-3, with D perhaps given as TRBD1 or TRBD2 (5 bases each). This CDR3 region has 16 residues. V shed 4 bases and J shed 0 bases, with 15 bases lying between them. Germline CDR1 SGHNT, CDR2 YYREEE (reference sequence). CDR3 nucleotide sequence: TGTGCCAGCAGCGCACACCGGGACGGAAGCACAGATACGCAGTATTTT. Translated, it gives CASSAHRDGSTDTQYF.

For this clone: The sample holds other DNA sequences that translate to the same CDR3. This chain uses TRBV11-3 with TRBJ2-3; D gene uncertain. V was cut by 1 base and J by 1 base, with 3 bases left in between. The CDR3 consists of 13 residues. Germline-derived CDR1 and CDR2 are SGHNT and YENEEA. CDR3 region: CASSLGGTDTQYF. The CDR3 DNA sequence: TGTGCCAGCAGCTTAGGGGGCACAGATACGCAGTATTTT.

The chain carries TRBV27 and TRBJ1-1; no reliable D call. With 8 bases removed from V and 6 bases from J, the gap between germline ends came to 7 bases. Germline-derived CDR1 and CDR2 are MNHEY and SMNVEV (reference sequence). This CDR3 is 10 amino acids long. The CDR3 loop reads CASRPSEAFF. The DNA for the CDR3 is TGTGCCAGCCGCCCGTCTGAAGCTTTCTTT.

The chain links TRBV5-1 to TRBJ2-2, with D hard to call. V dropped 1 base and J dropped 6 bases, with 16 bases sitting between them. The CDR3 has 16 amino acids. Per germline, CDR1 SGHRS and CDR2 YFSETQ. DNA of the CDR3: TGCGCCAGCAGCTTGTTCCCACAATCTAGACCCGGGGAGCTGTTTTTT. It encodes CASSLFPQSRPGELFF.

This clone showed up just a few times. The rearrangement joins TRBV11-1 to TRBJ1-1, with a tentative D call TRBD1 (5 bases). The CDR3 extends over 14 amino acids. The germline V and J ends were trimmed by 5 bases and 4 bases, with 14 bases remaining between them. The germline CDR1 and CDR2 sequences are SGHAT and FQDESV (reference sequence). The CDR3 DNA sequence: TGTGCCAGCAGCCCCAAATGGGACGGCACTGAAGCTTTCTTT. Residues: CASSPKWDGTEAFF.

The chain joins TRBV10-3 to TRBJ1-2; D unresolved. V lost 0 bases to trimming and J lost 10 bases, with 15 bases between them. The germline CDR1 and CDR2 sequences are ENHRY and SYGVKD. This CDR3 region has 14 residues. In DNA, the CDR3 is TGTGCCATCAGTGAGTCACAATGGGAAGAAGACTACACCTTC. It encodes CAISESQWEEDYTF.

The chain links TRBV2 to TRBJ2-1; D could derive from TRBD1 or TRBD2 (5 bases each). Germline CDR1 reads SNHLY; CDR2 reads FYNNEI. This CDR3 contains 13 residues. Between the trimmed V and J ends, which lost 6 bases and 7 bases, there was a span of 13 bases. The CDR3 bases are TGTGCCAGCAGGAGACGGGACGGGAATGAGCAGTTCTTC. Translation: CASRRRDGNEQFF.

The J gene is TRBJ2-1, the V gene TRBV11-1; possibly TRBD2 for D (6 bases). The CDR3 totals 14 residues. In germline, CDR1 is SGHAT, CDR2 FQDESV (reference sequence). V lost 8 bases, J lost 3 bases, and 14 bases lay in between. The CDR3 nucleotides are TGTGCCAGCCAAAGGAGGAGGGACTACAATGAGCAGTTCTTC. Protein sequence: CASQRRRDYNEQFF.

Only a few counts were recorded for this clone. The chain recombines TRBV21-1 with TRBJ2-7. TRBV21-1 is assigned pseudogene status. The CDR3 sequence is 15 residues long. The CDR3 spells CASSKAGGSSYEQYF. The CDR3 bases are TGTGCCAGCAGCAAAGCGGGGGGCAGCTCCTACGAGCAGTACTTC.

The rearrangement links TRBV30 to TRBJ2-7; 8 nucleotides align to TRBD1. CDR3 length equals 13 residues. Germline trimming cut 4 bases from V and 0 bases from J; bases unmatched to any gene: 2. The germline gives CDR1 GTSNPN, CDR2 SVGIG (reference sequence). The CDR3 coding sequence is TGTGCCTGGAAGGGGACAGGCTCCTACGAGCAGTACTTC. This encodes CAWKGTGSYEQYF.

This clone appeared once. The genes are TRBV7-9 and TRBJ2-3, with D maybe TRBD2 (5 bases). Germline V CDR1 and CDR2: SEHNR, FQNEAQ (reference sequence). The CDR3 spans 13 residues. The V end lost 10 bases, the J end lost 1 base, and 12 bases lay between the germline ends. The CDR3 sequence is CATSEGGTDTQYF. The CDR3 DNA reads TGTGCCACATCTGAGGGTGGCACAGATACGCAGTATTTT.

This clone showed up just a few times. V is TRBV4-1 and J is TRBJ2-3; TRBD2 matches at 9 bases. The CDR3 contains 16 residues. CDR1 is MGHRA and CDR2 is YSYEKL in the germline V gene. V dropped 6 bases and J dropped 2; count of bases not matched to a gene: 9. The CDR3 sequence: CASRRLAGTNTDTQYF. DNA of the CDR3: TGCGCCAGCAGACGTCTAGCGGGGACAAACACAGATACGCAGTATTTT.

The rearrangement links TRBV7-9 to TRBJ2-2, with 9 bases lining up with TRBD2. The germline gives CDR1 SEHNR, CDR2 FQNEAQ (reference sequence). The CDR3 covers 18 residues. J lost 5 bases, V lost 5 bases, and 15 bases had no gene match. This chain's CDR3 is CASSPERGDWRGTGELFF. As DNA, the CDR3 is TGTGCCAGCAGCCCCGAGCGGGGGGATTGGAGGGGAACCGGGGAGCTGTTTTTT.

This clone has a handful of counts. This chain connects TRBV6-1 to TRBJ1-6; D ambiguous. This CDR3 has 13 residues. CDR1 and CDR2 (germline): MNHNS, SASEGT. The V end was cut by 3 bases, the J end by 7 bases, with 7 bases between. As DNA, the CDR3 is TGTGCCAGCAGTGATTACGAAAATTCACCCCTCCACTTT. It specifies CASSDYENSPLHF.

The chain carries TRBV6-5 and TRBJ1-5; maybe TRBD1 (5 bases). Germline V gene lookup returns CDR1 MNHEY and CDR2 SVGAGI. V gave up 6 bases and J gave up 0 bases, with 12 bases separating them. CDR3 length: 15 amino acids. The CDR3, as DNA: TGTGCCAGCAGCCGCCGGGGGATTAGCAATCAGCCCCAGCATTTT. Translated: CASSRRGISNQPQHF.